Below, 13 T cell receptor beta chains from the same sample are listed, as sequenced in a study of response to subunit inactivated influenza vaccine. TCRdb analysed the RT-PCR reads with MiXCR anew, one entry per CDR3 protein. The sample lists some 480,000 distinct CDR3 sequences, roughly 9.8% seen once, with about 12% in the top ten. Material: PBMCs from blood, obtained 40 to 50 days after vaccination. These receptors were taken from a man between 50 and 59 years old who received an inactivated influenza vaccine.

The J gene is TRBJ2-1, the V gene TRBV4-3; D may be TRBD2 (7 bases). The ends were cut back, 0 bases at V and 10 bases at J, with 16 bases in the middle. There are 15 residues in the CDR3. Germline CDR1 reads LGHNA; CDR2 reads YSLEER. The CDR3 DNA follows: TGCGCCAGCAGCCAAGATCTCCCCGGGGGGCAGGAGCAGTTCTTC. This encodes CASSQDLPGGQEQFF.

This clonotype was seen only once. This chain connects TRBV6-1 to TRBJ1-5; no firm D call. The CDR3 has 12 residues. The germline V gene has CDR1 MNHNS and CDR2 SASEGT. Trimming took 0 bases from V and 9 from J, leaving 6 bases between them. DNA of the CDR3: TGTGCCAGCAGTGAAGCCCCCCGGCCCCAGCATTTT. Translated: CASSEAPRPQHF.

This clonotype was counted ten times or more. CDR3: CSARTSGTPKGLNEQFF. In nucleotides, the CDR3 is TGCAGTGCGAGGACTAGCGGGACCCCAAAGGGGTTAAATGAGCAGTTCTTC. The chain is built from TRBV20-1 and TRBJ2-1; the match to TRBD2 covers 12 bases. This CDR3 contains 17 residues. With V trimmed by 6 bases and J by 7 bases, 16 bases remained unmatched. The germline V gene encodes CDR1 DFQATT and CDR2 SNEGSKA (reference sequence).

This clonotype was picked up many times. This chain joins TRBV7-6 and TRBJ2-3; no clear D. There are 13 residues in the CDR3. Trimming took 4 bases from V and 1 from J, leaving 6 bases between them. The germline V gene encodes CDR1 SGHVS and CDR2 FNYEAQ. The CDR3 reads CASSSPGTDTQYF. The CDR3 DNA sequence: TGTGCCAGCAGCTCCCCTGGCACAGATACGCAGTATTTT.

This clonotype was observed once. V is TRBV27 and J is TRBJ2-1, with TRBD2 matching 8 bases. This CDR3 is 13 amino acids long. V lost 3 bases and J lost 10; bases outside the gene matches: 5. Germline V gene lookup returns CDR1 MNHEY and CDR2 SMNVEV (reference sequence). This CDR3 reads CASSLVIAGEQFF. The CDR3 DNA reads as TGTGCCAGCAGTTTGGTGATAGCGGGGGAGCAGTTCTTC.

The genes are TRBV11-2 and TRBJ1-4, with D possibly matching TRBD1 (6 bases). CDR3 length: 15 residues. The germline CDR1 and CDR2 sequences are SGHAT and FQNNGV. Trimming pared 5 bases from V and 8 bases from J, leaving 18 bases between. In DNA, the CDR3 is TGTGCCAGCAGCGGCCGGGACACCCCTGACGAAAAACTGTTTTTT. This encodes CASSGRDTPDEKLFF.

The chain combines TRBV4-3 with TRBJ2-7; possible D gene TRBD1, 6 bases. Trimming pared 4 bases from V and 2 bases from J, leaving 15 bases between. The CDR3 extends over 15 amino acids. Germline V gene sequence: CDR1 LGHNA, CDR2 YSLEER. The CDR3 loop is CASSRDTQGPYEQYF. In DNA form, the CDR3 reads TGCGCCAGCAGCCGGGATACACAGGGCCCCTACGAGCAGTACTTC.

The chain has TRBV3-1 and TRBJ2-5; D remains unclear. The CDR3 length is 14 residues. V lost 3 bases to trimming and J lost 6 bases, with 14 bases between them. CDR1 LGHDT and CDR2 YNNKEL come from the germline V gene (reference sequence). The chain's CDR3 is CASSQLVGLKTQYF. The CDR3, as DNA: TGTGCCAGCAGCCAGTTGGTTGGGCTGAAGACCCAGTACTTC.

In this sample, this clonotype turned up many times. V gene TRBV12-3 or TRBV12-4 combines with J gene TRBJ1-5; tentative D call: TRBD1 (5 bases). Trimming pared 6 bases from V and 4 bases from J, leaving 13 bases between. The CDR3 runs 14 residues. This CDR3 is CASSLDSLNQPQHF. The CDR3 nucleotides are TGTGCCAGCAGCCTAGACAGCTTGAATCAGCCCCAGCATTTT.

The CDR3 is CAISPTSGPGGEQFF. CDR3 coding DNA: TGTGCCATCAGTCCAACTAGCGGTCCGGGAGGTGAGCAGTTCTTC. The gene calls are TRBV10-3 and TRBJ2-1; 8 nucleotides line up with TRBD2. There are 15 residues in the CDR3. V gave up 5 bases and J gave up 9 bases; unmatched junction bases: 12. Per the germline V gene, CDR1 is ENHRY and CDR2 is SYGVKD.

The CDR3 coding sequence is TGCAGCGTCACCAGGGACCGCTCCACAGATACGCAGTATTTT. It codes for CSVTRDRSTDTQYF. V usage is TRBV29-1 and J usage is TRBJ2-3, with D perhaps assigned TRBD1 or TRBD2 (5 bases each). CDR1 is SQVTM and CDR2 is ANQGSEA in the germline V gene. CDR3 length equals 14 residues. V lost 6 bases and J lost 2, with 15 bases in between.

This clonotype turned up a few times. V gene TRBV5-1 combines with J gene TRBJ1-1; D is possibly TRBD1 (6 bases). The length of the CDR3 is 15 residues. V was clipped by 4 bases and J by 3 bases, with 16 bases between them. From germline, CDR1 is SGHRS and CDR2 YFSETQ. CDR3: CASSMTGWWDTEAFF. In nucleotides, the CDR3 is TGCGCCAGCAGCATGACAGGCTGGTGGGACACTGAAGCTTTCTTT.

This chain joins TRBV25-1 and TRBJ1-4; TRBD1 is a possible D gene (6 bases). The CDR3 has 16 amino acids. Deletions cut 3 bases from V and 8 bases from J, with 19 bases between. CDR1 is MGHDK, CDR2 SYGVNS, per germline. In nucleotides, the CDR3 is TGTGCCAGCAGTGACCACACAGGGCCGTTTGGGGAAAAACTGTTTTTT. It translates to CASSDHTGPFGEKLFF.